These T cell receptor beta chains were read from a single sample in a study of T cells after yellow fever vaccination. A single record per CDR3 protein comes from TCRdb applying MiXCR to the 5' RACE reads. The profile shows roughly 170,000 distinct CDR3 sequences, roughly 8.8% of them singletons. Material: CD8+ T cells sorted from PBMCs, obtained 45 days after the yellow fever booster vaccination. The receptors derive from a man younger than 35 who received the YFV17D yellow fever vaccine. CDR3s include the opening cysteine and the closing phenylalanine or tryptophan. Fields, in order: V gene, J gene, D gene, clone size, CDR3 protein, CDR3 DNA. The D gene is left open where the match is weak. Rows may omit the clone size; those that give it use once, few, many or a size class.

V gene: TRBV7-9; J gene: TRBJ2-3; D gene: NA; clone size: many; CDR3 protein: CASSLPGRDTDTQYF; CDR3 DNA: TGTGCCAGCAGCTTACCGGGACGGGATACAGATACGCAGTATTTT
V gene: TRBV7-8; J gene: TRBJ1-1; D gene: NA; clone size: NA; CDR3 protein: CASSLAGDNTEAFF; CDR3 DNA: TGTGCCAGCAGCTTAGCCGGGGATAACACTGAAGCTTTCTTT
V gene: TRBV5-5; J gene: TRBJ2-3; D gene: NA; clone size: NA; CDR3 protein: CASSLGGGGSDTQYF; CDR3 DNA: TGTGCCAGCAGCTTGGGTGGAGGGGGCTCGGATACGCAGTATTTT
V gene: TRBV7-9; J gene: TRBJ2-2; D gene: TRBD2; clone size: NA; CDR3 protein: CASRRVPGLAGDLNTGELFF; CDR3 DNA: TGTGCCAGCAGAAGGGTGCCGGGACTAGCGGGGGACCTTAACACCGGGGAGCTGTTTTTT
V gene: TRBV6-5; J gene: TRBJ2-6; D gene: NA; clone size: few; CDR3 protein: CASSSGPISGANVLTF; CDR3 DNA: TGTGCCAGCAGTTCGGGACCGATATCTGGGGCCAACGTCCTGACTTTC
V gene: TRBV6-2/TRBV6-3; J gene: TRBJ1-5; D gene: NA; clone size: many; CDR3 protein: CASRTDSNQPQHF; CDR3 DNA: TGTGCCAGCAGGACCGATAGCAATCAGCCCCAGCATTTT
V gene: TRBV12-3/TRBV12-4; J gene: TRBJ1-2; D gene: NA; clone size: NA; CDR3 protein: CASMRVARGYTF; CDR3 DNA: TGTGCCAGCATGAGGGTTGCGAGAGGCTACACCTTC
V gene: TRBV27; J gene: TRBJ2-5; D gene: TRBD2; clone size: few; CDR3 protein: CASSLSTSGVPGAQYF; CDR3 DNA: TGTGCCAGCAGTTTATCGACTAGCGGGGTACCCGGGGCCCAGTACTTC
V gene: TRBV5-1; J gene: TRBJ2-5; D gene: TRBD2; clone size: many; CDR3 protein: CASSLGSSGQETQYF; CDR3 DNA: TGCGCCAGCAGCTTGGGGTCTAGCGGCCAAGAGACCCAGTACTTC
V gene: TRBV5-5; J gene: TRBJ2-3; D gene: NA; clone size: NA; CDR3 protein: CASSFGVGPDTQYF; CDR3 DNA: TGTGCCAGCAGCTTTGGGGTGGGCCCAGATACGCAGTATTTT
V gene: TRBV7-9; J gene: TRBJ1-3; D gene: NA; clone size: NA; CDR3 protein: CASSLSSGPSGNTIYF; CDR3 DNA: TGTGCCAGCAGCTTATCAAGCGGGCCCTCTGGAAACACCATATATTTT
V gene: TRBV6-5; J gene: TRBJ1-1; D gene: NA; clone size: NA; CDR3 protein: CASSYGGVGHTEAFF; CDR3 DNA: TGTGCCAGCAGTTATGGCGGGGTCGGGCACACTGAAGCTTTCTTT
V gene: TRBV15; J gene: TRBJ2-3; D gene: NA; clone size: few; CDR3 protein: CATSLGHTDTQYF; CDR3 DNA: TGTGCCACCAGCTTGGGGCACACAGATACGCAGTATTTT
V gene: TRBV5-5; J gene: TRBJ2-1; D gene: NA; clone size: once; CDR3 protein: CASSLYRNTEGNEQFF; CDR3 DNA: TGTGCCAGCAGCTTGTACAGGAATACTGAGGGCAATGAGCAGTTCTTC
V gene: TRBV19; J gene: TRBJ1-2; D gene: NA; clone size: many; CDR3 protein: CASKGPDYTF; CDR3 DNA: TGTGCCAGTAAAGGGCCCGACTACACCTTC
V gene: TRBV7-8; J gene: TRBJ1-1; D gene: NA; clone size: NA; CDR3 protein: CASSWAVGDLNTEAFF; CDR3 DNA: TGTGCCAGCAGCTGGGCAGTGGGGGACTTGAACACTGAAGCTTTCTTT
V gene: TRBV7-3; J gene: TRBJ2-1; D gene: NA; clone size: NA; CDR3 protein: CASSPDGEYNEQFF; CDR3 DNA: TGTGCCAGCAGCCCCGACGGTGAATACAATGAGCAGTTCTTC
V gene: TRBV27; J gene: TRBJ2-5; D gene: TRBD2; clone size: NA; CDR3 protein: CASSPLGSGGVRETQYF; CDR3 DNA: TGTGCCAGCAGTCCGCTTGGAAGCGGGGGGGTCAGAGAGACCCAGTACTTC
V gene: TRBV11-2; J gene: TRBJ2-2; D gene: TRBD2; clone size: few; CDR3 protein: CASSHFNFQGLAGRGDTGELFF; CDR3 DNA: TGTGCCAGCAGCCACTTTAATTTCCAAGGACTAGCGGGTAGGGGCGACACCGGGGAGCTGTTTTTT
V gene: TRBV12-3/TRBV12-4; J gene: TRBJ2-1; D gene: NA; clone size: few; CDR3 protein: CASSFPTSSYNEQFF; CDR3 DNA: TGTGCCAGCAGTTTCCCGACTTCCTCCTACAATGAGCAGTTCTTC
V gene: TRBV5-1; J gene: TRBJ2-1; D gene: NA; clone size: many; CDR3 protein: CASSPGARDGEQFF; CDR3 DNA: TGCGCCAGCAGCCCAGGAGCGAGGGATGGTGAGCAGTTCTTC
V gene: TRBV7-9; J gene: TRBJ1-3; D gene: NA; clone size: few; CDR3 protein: CASSPSGEPGNTIYF; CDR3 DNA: TGTGCCAGCAGCCCTTCAGGGGAGCCTGGAAACACCATATATTTT
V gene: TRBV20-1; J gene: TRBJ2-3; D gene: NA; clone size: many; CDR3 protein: CSARSLARRAYSVTDTQYF; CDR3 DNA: TGCAGTGCTAGAAGCCTAGCTCGTAGGGCGTATTCGGTGACAGATACGCAGTATTTT
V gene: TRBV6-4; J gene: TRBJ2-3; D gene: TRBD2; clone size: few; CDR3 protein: CASSEIAGGTDTQYF; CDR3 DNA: TGTGCCAGCAGTGAAATAGCGGGGGGCACAGATACGCAGTATTTT
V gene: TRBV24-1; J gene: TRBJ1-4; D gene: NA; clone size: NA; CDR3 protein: CATSDSSGAANEKLFF; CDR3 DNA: TGTGCCACCAGTGATTCATCGGGCGCTGCTAATGAAAAACTGTTTTTT
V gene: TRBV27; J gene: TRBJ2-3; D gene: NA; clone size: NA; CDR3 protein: CASSSWATDTQYF; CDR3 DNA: TGTGCCAGCAGTTCCTGGGCCACAGATACGCAGTATTTT
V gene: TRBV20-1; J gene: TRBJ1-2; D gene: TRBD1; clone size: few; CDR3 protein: CSAPTTTGARYGYTF; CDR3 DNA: TGCAGTGCTCCTACAACTACAGGGGCTCGCTATGGCTACACCTTC
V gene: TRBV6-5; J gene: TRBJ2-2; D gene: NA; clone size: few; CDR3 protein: CASSYGEITGELFF; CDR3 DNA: TGTGCCAGCAGTTACGGGGAAATCACCGGGGAGCTGTTTTTT
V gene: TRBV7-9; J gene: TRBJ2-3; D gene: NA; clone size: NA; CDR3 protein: CASRPGSPDTQYF; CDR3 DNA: TGTGCCAGCAGACCCGGGAGTCCAGATACGCAGTATTTT
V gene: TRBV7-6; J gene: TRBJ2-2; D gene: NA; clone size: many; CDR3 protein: CASSLLPGPPNTGELFF; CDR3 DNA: TGTGCCAGCAGCTTATTACCCGGACCGCCGAACACCGGGGAGCTGTTTTTT
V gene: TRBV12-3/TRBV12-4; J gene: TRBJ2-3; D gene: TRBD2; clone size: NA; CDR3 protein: CASSGERGVWIDTQYF; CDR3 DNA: TGTGCCAGCAGTGGTGAGCGGGGGGTCTGGATAGATACGCAGTATTTT
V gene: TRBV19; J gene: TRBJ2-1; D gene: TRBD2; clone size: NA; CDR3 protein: CASTTTSGGYNEQFF; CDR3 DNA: TGTGCCAGTACAACAACTAGCGGGGGGTACAATGAGCAGTTCTTC
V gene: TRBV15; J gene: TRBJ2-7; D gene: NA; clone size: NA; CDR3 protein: CATSRGSIYEQYF; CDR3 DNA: TGTGCCACCAGCAGAGGCTCTATCTACGAGCAGTACTTC
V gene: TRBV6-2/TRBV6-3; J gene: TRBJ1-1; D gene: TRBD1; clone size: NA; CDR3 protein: CASSSTGLMNTEAFF; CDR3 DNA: TGTGCCAGCAGTTCGACAGGGCTCATGAACACTGAAGCTTTCTTT
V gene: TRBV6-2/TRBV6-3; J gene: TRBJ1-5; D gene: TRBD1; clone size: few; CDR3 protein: CATLTGTAYSNQPQHF; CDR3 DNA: TGTGCCACCCTAACCGGGACAGCCTATAGCAATCAGCCCCAGCATTTT
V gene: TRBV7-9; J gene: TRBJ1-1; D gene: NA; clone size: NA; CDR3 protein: CASSLAGENTEAFF; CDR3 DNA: TGTGCCAGCAGCTTAGCGGGGGAGAACACTGAAGCTTTCTTT
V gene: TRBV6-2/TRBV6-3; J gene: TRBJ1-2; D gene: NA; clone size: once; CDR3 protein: CASSRRGGGYGYTF; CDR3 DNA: TGTGCCAGCAGCCGCAGGGGCGGCGGCTATGGCTACACCTTC
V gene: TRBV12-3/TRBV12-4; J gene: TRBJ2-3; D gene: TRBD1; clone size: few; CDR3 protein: CASSFRQGGPDTQYF; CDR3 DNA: TGTGCCAGCAGTTTTCGACAGGGGGGGCCAGATACGCAGTATTTT
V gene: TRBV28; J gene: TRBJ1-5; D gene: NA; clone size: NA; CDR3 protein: CASSLFARVDNQPQHF; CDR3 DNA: TGTGCCAGCAGTTTATTTGCCAGGGTTGACAATCAGCCCCAGCATTTT
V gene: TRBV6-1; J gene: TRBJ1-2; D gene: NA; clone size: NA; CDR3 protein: CASSLSVGYGYTF; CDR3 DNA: TGTGCCAGCAGCCTCAGCGTAGGCTATGGCTACACCTTC
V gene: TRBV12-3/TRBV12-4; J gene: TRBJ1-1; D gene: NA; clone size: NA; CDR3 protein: CASSQGRNTEAFF; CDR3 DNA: TGTGCCAGCAGTCAAGGGCGGAACACTGAAGCTTTCTTT
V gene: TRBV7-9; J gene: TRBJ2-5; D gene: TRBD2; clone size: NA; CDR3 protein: CASSSRLAGARETQYF; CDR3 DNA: TGTGCCAGCAGCTCAAGACTAGCGGGGGCTCGCGAGACCCAGTACTTC
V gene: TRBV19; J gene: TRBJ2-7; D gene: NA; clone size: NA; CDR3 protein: CASSGSAYEQYF; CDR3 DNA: TGTGCCAGTAGCGGGTCAGCCTACGAGCAGTACTTC
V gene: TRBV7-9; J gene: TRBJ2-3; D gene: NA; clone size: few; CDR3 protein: CASRAVGGTDTQYF; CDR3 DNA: TGTGCCAGCCGCGCGGTGGGGGGCACAGATACGCAGTATTTT
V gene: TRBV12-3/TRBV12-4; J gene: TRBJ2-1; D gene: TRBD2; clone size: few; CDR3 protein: CASSLGGKGYNEQFF; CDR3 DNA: TGTGCCAGCAGCCTCGGGGGGAAGGGCTACAATGAGCAGTTCTTC
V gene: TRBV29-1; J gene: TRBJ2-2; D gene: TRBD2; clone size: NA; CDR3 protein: CSVEGPTSGANTGELFF; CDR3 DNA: TGCAGCGTTGAAGGCCCGACTAGCGGGGCGAACACCGGGGAGCTGTTTTTT
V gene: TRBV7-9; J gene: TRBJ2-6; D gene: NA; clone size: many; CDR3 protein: CASSLGFSGANVLTF; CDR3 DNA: TGTGCCAGCAGCTTAGGGTTCTCTGGGGCCAACGTCCTGACTTTC
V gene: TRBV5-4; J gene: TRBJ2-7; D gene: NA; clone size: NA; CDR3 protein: CASSLETSFYEQYF; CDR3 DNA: TGTGCCAGCAGCTTGGAAACAAGTTTCTACGAGCAGTACTTC
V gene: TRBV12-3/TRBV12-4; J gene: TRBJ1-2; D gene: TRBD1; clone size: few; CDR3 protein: CASSLDRSIVTGYTF; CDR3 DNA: TGTGCCAGCAGTTTGGACAGGTCCATTGTCACGGGCTACACCTTC
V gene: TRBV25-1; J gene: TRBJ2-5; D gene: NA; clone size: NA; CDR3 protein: CASSEYNPRREETQYF; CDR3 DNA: TGTGCCAGCAGTGAATATAACCCCCGGAGGGAAGAGACCCAGTACTTC
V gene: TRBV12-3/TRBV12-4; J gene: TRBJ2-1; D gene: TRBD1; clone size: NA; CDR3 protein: CASSHPSPGGEQFF; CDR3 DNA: TGTGCCAGCAGTCACCCCTCTCCAGGGGGTGAGCAGTTCTTC
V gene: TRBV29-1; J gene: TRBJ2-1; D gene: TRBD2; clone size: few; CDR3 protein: CSVLGGLAGATDRDEQFF; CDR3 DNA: TGCAGCGTACTTGGAGGGCTAGCGGGGGCCACGGATAGGGATGAGCAGTTCTTC
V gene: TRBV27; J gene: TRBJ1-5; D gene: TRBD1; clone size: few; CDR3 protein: CASSLGWDRRRGLQPQHF; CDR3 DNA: TGTGCCAGCAGTTTAGGATGGGACAGGCGGAGGGGATTACAGCCCCAGCATTTT
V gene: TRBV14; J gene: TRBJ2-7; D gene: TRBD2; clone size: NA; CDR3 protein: CASSQEPGGTYEQYF; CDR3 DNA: TGTGCCAGCAGCCAAGAACCGGGGGGGACCTACGAGCAGTACTTC
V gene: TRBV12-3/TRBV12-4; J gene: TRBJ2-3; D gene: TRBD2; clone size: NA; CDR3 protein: CASSSGLAGSTDTQYF; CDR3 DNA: TGTGCCAGCAGTAGCGGACTAGCGGGGAGCACAGATACGCAGTATTTT
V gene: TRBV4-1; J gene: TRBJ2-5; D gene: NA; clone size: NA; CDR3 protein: CASSQVAGQETQYF; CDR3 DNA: TGCGCCAGCAGCCAAGTAGCAGGACAAGAGACCCAGTACTTC
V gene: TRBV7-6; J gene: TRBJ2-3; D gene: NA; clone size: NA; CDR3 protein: CASSSDGTDTQYF; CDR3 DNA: TGTGCCAGCAGCTCCGACGGCACAGATACGCAGTATTTT
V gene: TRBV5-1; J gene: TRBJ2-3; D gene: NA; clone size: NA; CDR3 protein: CASMAGNTDTQYF; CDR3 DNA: TGCGCCAGCATGGCAGGGAACACAGATACGCAGTATTTT
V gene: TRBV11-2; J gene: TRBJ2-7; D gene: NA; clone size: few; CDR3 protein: CASSPVDTSYEQYF; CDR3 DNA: TGTGCCAGCAGCCCCGTGGACACCTCCTACGAGCAGTACTTC
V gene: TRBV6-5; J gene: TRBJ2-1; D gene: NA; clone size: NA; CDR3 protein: CASSHTPGADAYNEQFF; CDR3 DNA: TGTGCCAGCAGTCACACTCCGGGGGCTGACGCTTACAATGAGCAGTTCTTC